The 9 T cell receptor beta chains given below trace back to one sample, sequenced in a study of T cell changes during pregnancy in multiple sclerosis. TCRdb's table, derived via immunoSEQ multiplex PCR, lists solely in-frame clones and lacks some. The sample includes about 68,000 clones, roughly nine tenths of them seen just once. Source: peripheral blood, taken in the second trimester of pregnancy. These receptors were taken from a female donor with multiple sclerosis, enrolled in a pregnancy study.

This clone occurred once. The chain carries TRBV5-1 and TRBJ1-1; 7 nucleotides align to TRBD1. The germline V gene has CDR1 SGHRS and CDR2 YFSETQ. V shed 5 bases and J 4 bases; nucleotides not matched to a gene: 14. The CDR3 loop spans 16 amino acids. The CDR3 region has the DNA TGCGCCAGCAGAGCGGACAGGCCCTCCGCGGGCACTGAAGCTTTCTTT. Its translation: CASRADRPSAGTEAFF.

The CDR3 DNA follows: TGTGCCTGGAGTGACCCGGGAGTAAGAGAGGAAAAACTGTTTTTT. The encoded protein is CAWSDPGVREEKLFF. This sequence joins TRBV30 and TRBJ1-4, with D unclear. The CDR3 covers 15 residues. The V gene lost 1 base and the J gene lost 8 bases, with 17 bases spanning the gap. Looked up from germline, CDR1 is GTSNPN and CDR2 is SVGIG (reference sequence).

The rearrangement joins TRBV10-1 to TRBJ1-2, with D tentatively TRBD1 (5 bases). V was trimmed by 5 bases and J by 8 bases, leaving 24 bases between them. The germline CDR1 and CDR2 sequences are WNHNN and SYGVQD (reference sequence). CDR3 size: 16 residues. CDR3 protein: CASSQSRDSQTGGYTF. For the CDR3, the DNA is TGCGCCAGCAGTCAGAGCCGGGACTCCCAAACGGGGGGCTACACCTTC.

V gene TRBV9 combines with J gene TRBJ1-6, with D possibly being TRBD1 (6 bases). CDR1 and CDR2 (germline): SGDLS, YYNGEE. With 6 bases removed from V and 5 bases from J, the gap between germline ends came to 12 bases. CDR3 size: 14 residues. DNA for the CDR3: TGTGCCAGCACGCGCAGGGGCGATAATTCACCCCTCCACTTT. It codes for CASTRRGDNSPLHF.

This sequence joins TRBV4-3 and TRBJ2-7; 11 positions match TRBD1. The CDR3 extends over 15 amino acids. The V gene's germline CDR1 is LGHNA and CDR2 YSLEER. With V trimmed by 3 bases and J by 4 bases, 5 bases remained unmatched. The CDR3 DNA sequence: TGCGCCAGCAGCCACCGGACAGGGGGCATGTACGAGCAGTACTTC. Translation gives CASSHRTGGMYEQYF.

V is TRBV10-3 and J is TRBJ1-3; a possible D gene is TRBD1 (5 bases). Trimming cost V 0 bases and J 4 bases, with 16 bases left between them. The CDR3 consists of 17 residues. From germline, CDR1 is ENHRY and CDR2 SYGVKD. The CDR3 protein is CAISESKGIAVGNTIYF. CDR3 DNA: TGTGCCATCAGTGAGTCGAAGGGGATTGCGGTCGGAAACACCATATATTTT.

The chain employs TRBV2 and TRBJ1-2, with 7 bases lining up with TRBD1. Germline V gives CDR1 SNHLY, CDR2 FYNNEI. V gave up 4 bases and J gave up 10 bases; unmatched junction bases: 9. The CDR3 sequence is 13 residues long. The CDR3 coding sequence is TGTGCCAGCAGTGGGACAGCAGGGGGGTTCTACACCTTC. The encoded protein is CASSGTAGGFYTF.

This rearrangement joins TRBV5-4 to TRBJ2-1; 8 nucleotides align to TRBD2. CDR1 and CDR2 (germline): SGHNT, YYREEE (reference sequence). With V trimmed by 4 bases and J by 4 bases, 19 bases remained unmatched. The length of the CDR3 is 19 residues. CDR3 region: CASSPDYYIQRGRYNEQFF. The CDR3 region has the DNA TGTGCCAGCAGCCCAGATTACTATATCCAGCGGGGGCGTTACAATGAGCAGTTCTTC.

This sequence joins TRBV6-6 and TRBJ2-3, with a tentative D call TRBD1 (6 bases). This CDR3 has 15 amino acids. Germline V gene data show CDR1 as MNHNY and CDR2 as SVGAGI (reference sequence). V lost 5 bases to trimming and J lost 1 base, with 13 bases between them. CDR3 sequence reads: CASSAQGFGTDTQYF. For the CDR3, the DNA is TGTGCCAGCAGTGCGCAGGGGTTCGGCACAGATACGCAGTATTTT.